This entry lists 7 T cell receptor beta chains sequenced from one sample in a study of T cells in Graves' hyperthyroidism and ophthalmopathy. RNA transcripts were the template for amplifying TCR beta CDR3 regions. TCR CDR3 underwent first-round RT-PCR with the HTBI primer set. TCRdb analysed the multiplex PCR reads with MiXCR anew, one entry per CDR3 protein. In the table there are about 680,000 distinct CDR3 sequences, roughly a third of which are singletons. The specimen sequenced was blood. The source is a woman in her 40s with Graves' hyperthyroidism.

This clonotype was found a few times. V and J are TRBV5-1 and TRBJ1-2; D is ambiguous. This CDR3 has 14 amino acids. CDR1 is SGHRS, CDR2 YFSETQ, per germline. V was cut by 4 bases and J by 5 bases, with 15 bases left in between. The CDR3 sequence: CASSLDGSGYGYTF. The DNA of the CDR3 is TGCGCCAGCAGCCTTGACGGGTCGGGGTATGGCTACACCTTC.

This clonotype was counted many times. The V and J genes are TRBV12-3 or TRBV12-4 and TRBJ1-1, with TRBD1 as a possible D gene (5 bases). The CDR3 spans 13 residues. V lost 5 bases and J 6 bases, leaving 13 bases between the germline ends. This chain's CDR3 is CASSGDSQPEAFF. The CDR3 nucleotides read TGTGCCAGCAGTGGAGACAGCCAACCTGAAGCTTTCTTT.

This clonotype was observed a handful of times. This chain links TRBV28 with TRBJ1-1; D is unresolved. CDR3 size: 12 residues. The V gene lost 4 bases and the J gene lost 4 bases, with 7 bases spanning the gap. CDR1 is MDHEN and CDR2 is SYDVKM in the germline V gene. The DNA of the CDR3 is TGTGCCAGCAGTTCCGGAGTCACTGAAGCTTTCTTT. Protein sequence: CASSSGVTEAFF.

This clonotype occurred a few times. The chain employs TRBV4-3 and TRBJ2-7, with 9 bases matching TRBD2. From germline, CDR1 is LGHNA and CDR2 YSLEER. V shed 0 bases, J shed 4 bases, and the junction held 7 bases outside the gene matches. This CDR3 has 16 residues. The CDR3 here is CASSQDFGGRVYEQYF. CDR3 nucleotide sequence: TGCGCCAGCAGCCAAGATTTTGGCGGGAGGGTTTACGAGCAGTACTTC.

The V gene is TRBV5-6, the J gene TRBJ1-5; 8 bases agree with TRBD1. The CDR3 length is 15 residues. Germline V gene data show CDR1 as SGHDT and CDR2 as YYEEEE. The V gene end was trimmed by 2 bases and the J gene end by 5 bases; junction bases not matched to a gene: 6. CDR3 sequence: CASSLEDRGYQPQHF. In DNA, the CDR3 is TGTGCCAGCAGCTTAGAAGACAGGGGCTATCAGCCCCAGCATTTT.

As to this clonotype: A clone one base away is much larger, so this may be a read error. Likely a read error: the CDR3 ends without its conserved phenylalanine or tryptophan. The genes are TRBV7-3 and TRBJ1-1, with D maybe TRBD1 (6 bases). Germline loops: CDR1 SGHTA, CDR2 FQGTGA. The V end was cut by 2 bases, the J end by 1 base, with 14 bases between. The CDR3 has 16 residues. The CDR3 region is CASSLLRDRTNTEAFL. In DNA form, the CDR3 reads TGTGCCAGCAGCTTACTGCGAGACAGGACGAACACTGAAGCTTTCCTT.

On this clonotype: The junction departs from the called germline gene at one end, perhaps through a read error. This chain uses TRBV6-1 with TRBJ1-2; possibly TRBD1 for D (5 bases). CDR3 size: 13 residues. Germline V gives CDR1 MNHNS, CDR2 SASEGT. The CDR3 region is CASSPSGGYGYSF. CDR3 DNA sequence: TGTGCCAGCAGTCCTTCCGGGGGGTATGGCTACAGCTTC.